These 18 T cell receptor beta chains were sequenced from one sample in a study of blood T cells in healthy people across ages. The use of a sample-barcoded 5' primer and a J-beta primer mix characterized a second PCR of roughly 6 to 12 cycles. TCRdb recomputed calls from the 5' RACE reads with MiXCR, one row per CDR3 protein. In the table there are about 1.6 million distinct CDR3 sequences, about 32% of which are singletons. Sequenced input: blood. The origin of the receptors is a woman in her twenties or thirties in good health.

This clonotype was counted a single time. At one end the junction does not follow the germline gene, possibly because of a read error. The J gene is TRBJ2-1, the V gene TRBV25-1; D gene unclear. The germline gives CDR1 MGHDK, CDR2 SYGVNS. This CDR3 contains 11 residues. The chain's CDR3 is CAGSYEYEQFF. CDR3 bases: TGTGCCGGCAGCTACGAGTATGAGCAGTTCTTC.

The sample holds a few counts of this clonotype. One end of the junction varies from germline; a read error may be responsible. The chain combines TRBV5-6 with TRBJ2-3; 10 bases agree with TRBD1. CDR1 and CDR2 from the germline V gene are SGHDT and YYEEEE. There are 16 residues in the CDR3. CDR3 sequence: CASTLERQGATDTQYF. CDR3 sequence (DNA): TGTGCCAGCACCTTGGAGCGACAGGGGGCCACAGATACGCAGTATTTT.

The rearrangement joins TRBV18 to TRBJ1-5; 7 positions agree with TRBD1. CDR1 is KGHSH and CDR2 is LQKENI in the germline V gene. This CDR3 region has 15 residues. The V and J ends lost 3 bases and 5 bases, in that order; junction bases with no gene match: 7. The CDR3 DNA sequence: TGTGCCAGCTCACCCCAGGGGGATAGGGATCAGCCCCAGCATTTT. As protein: CASSPQGDRDQPQHF. Combining the CDR3 with reference TRBV18 and TRBJ1-5 gives the whole variable domain NAGVMQNPRHLVRRRGQEARLRCSPMKGHSHVYWYRQLPEEGLKFMVYLQKENIIDESGMPKERFSAEFPKEGPSILRIQQVVRGDSAAYFCASSPQGDRDQPQHFGDGTRLSIL.

This chain connects TRBV30 to TRBJ1-5, with D unclear. This CDR3 is built from 14 residues. From germline, CDR1 is GTSNPN and CDR2 SVGIG (reference sequence). V lost 4 bases and J 0 bases, leaving 10 bases between the germline ends. The CDR3 is CAWNPRTSNQPQHF. The DNA for the CDR3 is TGTGCCTGGAATCCCAGAACTAGCAATCAGCCCCAGCATTTT.

This clonotype was recorded a few times. V usage is TRBV7-6 and J usage is TRBJ2-7, with a possible D match to TRBD1 (5 bases). Trimming removed 5 bases from V and 5 bases from J, with 16 bases in between. CDR1 is SGHVS and CDR2 is FNYEAQ in the germline V gene. This CDR3 spans 14 amino acids. The CDR3 spells CASSPGWSGDEQYF. The CDR3 DNA reads as TGTGCCAGCAGCCCAGGGTGGTCTGGTGACGAGCAGTACTTC.

The chain links TRBV6-1 to TRBJ2-1; TRBD1 might be the D (5 bases). The length of the CDR3 is 13 residues. Looked up from germline, CDR1 is MNHNS and CDR2 is SASEGT. V lost 3 bases, J lost 10 bases, and 13 bases lay in between. The CDR3 loop is CASSDESRGEQFF. The CDR3 DNA follows: TGTGCCAGCAGTGATGAGAGTAGGGGCGAGCAGTTCTTC.

Concerning this clonotype: One end of the junction does not line up with germline, which may come from a read error. The rearrangement uses TRBV27 and TRBJ2-7; D gene unclear. The CDR3 length is 12 residues. CDR1 is MNHEY, CDR2 SMNVEV, per germline (reference sequence). The CDR3 region is CANSSRLYEQYF. CDR3 in DNA: TGTGCCAACAGTTCTCGACTGTACGAGCAGTACTTC.

The sample holds a few counts of this clonotype. The rearrangement uses TRBV6-6 and TRBJ2-1; 9 positions match TRBD1. The V gene's germline CDR1 is MNHNY and CDR2 SVGAGI (reference sequence). J was trimmed by 5 bases and V by 5 bases; bases with no gene match: 13. The CDR3 spans 17 residues. CDR3 nucleotide sequence: TGTGCCAGCAGTCTATCCATTTGGGGGACAGGGAACAATGAGCAGTTCTTC. This encodes CASSLSIWGTGNNEQFF.

The chain is built from TRBV28 and TRBJ1-6; the D gene is possibly TRBD1 (6 bases). Germline CDR1 is MDHEN and CDR2 is SYDVKM. The length of the CDR3 is 15 residues. Trimming took off 3 bases at V and 8 bases at J, with 14 bases between the two ends. The CDR3 nucleotides are TGTGCCAGCAGTTTCCAAAACAGGGTGGATTCACCCCTCCACTTT. Translating gives CASSFQNRVDSPLHF.

This clonotype was observed a handful of times. V is TRBV5-6 and J is TRBJ2-5; D might be TRBD1 (6 bases). Trimming removed 4 bases from V and 0 bases from J, with 16 bases in between. CDR3 length: 16 amino acids. Germline V gives CDR1 SGHDT, CDR2 YYEEEE. CDR3 DNA sequence: TGTGCCAGCAGCCAACTCGACGGACAGCACCAAGAGACCCAGTACTTC. Translating gives CASSQLDGQHQETQYF.

This clonotype was seen many times. V is TRBV5-1 and J is TRBJ2-1; D not resolved. The germline CDR1 and CDR2 sequences are SGHRS and YFSETQ. V lost 3 bases, J lost 6 bases, and 13 bases lay in between. CDR3 size: 14 residues. CDR3 region: CASSSGSLGNEQFF. Written as DNA, the CDR3 is TGCGCCAGCAGCTCCGGGTCCCTGGGCAATGAGCAGTTCTTC.

At least ten counts were recorded for this clonotype. This rearrangement joins TRBV12-3 or TRBV12-4 to TRBJ2-5; D tentatively reads TRBD1 or TRBD2 (5 bases each). The CDR3 runs to 12 residues. The ends were cut back, 6 bases at V and 11 bases at J, with 16 bases in the middle. CDR3 nucleotide sequence: TGTGCCAGCAGACGTAGCCAGGGAGAACAGTACTTC. Protein: CASRRSQGEQYF.

The chain couples TRBV15 to TRBJ1-1; 8 positions match TRBD1. After removal of 3 bases from V and 3 bases from J, the junction contained 6 bases not matched to a gene. Germline CDR1 is LNHNV and CDR2 is YYDKDF (reference sequence). This CDR3 region has 15 residues. The CDR3, as DNA: TGTGCCACCAGCAGGGGACAGGCCGGCTACACTGAAGCTTTCTTT. It specifies CATSRGQAGYTEAFF.

This clonotype came up once. Sequence at one end of the junction differs from germline and may be a read error. This sequence joins TRBV4-1 and TRBJ1-5; the D is unclear. This CDR3 comprises 16 residues. From germline, CDR1 is MGHRA and CDR2 YSYEKL. CDR3 DNA: TGCGCCAGCAGCCAAAACGTTGTAACTAGCAATCGGCCCCAGCATTTT. It encodes CASSQNVVTSNRPQHF.

This clonotype has just a few counts. The rearrangement joins TRBV2 to TRBJ2-6, with TRBD2 identical over 7 bases. J lost 0 bases, V lost 4 bases, and 6 bases had no gene match. CDR3 length equals 17 residues. The germline CDR1 and CDR2 sequences are SNHLY and FYNNEI. The CDR3 protein is CASSVTAGLSGANVLTF. CDR3 nucleotides: TGTGCCAGCAGTGTGACAGCGGGGCTCTCTGGGGCCAACGTCCTGACTTTC.

V and J are TRBV7-9 and TRBJ2-1, with 11 bases that match TRBD2. The CDR3 covers 18 residues. CDR1 is SEHNR, CDR2 FQNEAQ, per germline (reference sequence). The CDR3 region has the DNA TGTGCTTCACTACGGTCTAGCGGGGGGAGGGAACCTTATAATGAGCAGTTCTTC. Translating gives CASLRSSGGREPYNEQFF.

V and J are TRBV28 and TRBJ1-2; TRBD1 matches 7 bases. Germline V gene sequence: CDR1 MDHEN, CDR2 SYDVKM. CDR3 length: 14 amino acids. Trimming at V came to 10 bases and at J to 4 bases, leaving 12 bases not matched to a gene. As DNA, the CDR3 is TGTGCCAACAGGACAACTCGGGACAGCTATGGCTACACCTTC. Translated, it gives CANRTTRDSYGYTF.

This chain connects TRBV30 to TRBJ1-2; a weak D match, TRBD1 (6 bases). CDR1 GTSNPN and CDR2 SVGIG come from the germline V gene (reference sequence). V lost 2 bases, J lost 2 bases, and 9 bases lay in between. This CDR3 has 13 residues. In DNA form, the CDR3 reads TGTGCCTGGAGTAGGGGGACGAACTATGGCTACACCTTC. Residues: CAWSRGTNYGYTF.